Below, 22 T cell receptor beta chains from the same sample are listed, as sequenced in a study of blood T cell repertoires in COVID-19. The assay was immunoSEQ multiplex PCR, and TCRdb's table has in-frame clones only and misses some. The table shows fewer than 500,000 clones, with over 75% occurring only once. The sequencing sample was made of PBMCs or T cells enriched from blood (not recorded which). The receptor set was obtained from a woman aged 30 to 39 with acute COVID-19.

The chain couples TRBV5-1 to TRBJ1-1; 9 nucleotides agree with TRBD1. The CDR3 loop spans 15 amino acids. The V gene's germline CDR1 is SGHRS and CDR2 YFSETQ. Trimming at V came to 3 bases and at J to 5 bases, leaving 8 bases not matched to a gene. The DNA of the CDR3 is TGCGCCAGCAGCTCGAGATTGGACAGGGGTACTGAAGCTTTCTTT. Amino acid sequence: CASSSRLDRGTEAFF.

V usage is TRBV3-1 (or the pseudogene TRBV3-2) and J usage is TRBJ1-6; D unclear. This CDR3 has 13 residues. Germline CDR1 reads LGHDT; CDR2 reads YNNKEL (reference sequence). V was trimmed by 2 bases and J by 11 bases, leaving 10 bases between them. Here the CDR3 DNA reads TGTGCCAGCAGCCAAATAAACGGGGCACCCCTCCACTTT. Protein sequence: CASSQINGAPLHF.

The rearrangement uses TRBV29-1 and TRBJ1-1; D remains unclear. CDR3 length equals 11 residues. V gave up 7 bases and J gave up 0 bases, with 6 bases separating them. From germline, CDR1 is SQVTM and CDR2 ANQGSEA. The CDR3 sequence is CSGALNTEAFF. Written as DNA, the CDR3 is TGCAGCGGCGCCCTGAACACTGAAGCTTTCTTT.

V gene TRBV12-5 combines with J gene TRBJ2-1; 8 bases match TRBD2. This CDR3 comprises 18 residues. The V segment lost 3 bases and the J segment 0 bases; nucleotides outside the gene matches: 10. Germline V gene lookup returns CDR1 LGHNT and CDR2 FRNRAP. The CDR3 bases are TGTGCTAGTGGTTTCATATCCAGCGGGGGAAACTCCTACAATGAGCAGTTCTTC. Translation: CASGFISSGGNSYNEQFF.

This chain links TRBV24-1 with TRBJ2-2; tentatively, D is TRBD1 (6 bases). The CDR3 consists of 17 residues. V was trimmed by 3 bases and J by 2 bases, leaving 15 bases between them. Looked up from germline, CDR1 is KGHDR and CDR2 is SFDVKD. In DNA, the CDR3 is TGTGCCACCAGTGATAAAAATACAGGGTATAACACCGGGGAGCTGTTTTTT. Its translation is CATSDKNTGYNTGELFF.

V and J are TRBV7-9 and TRBJ2-5, with D possibly being TRBD1 (5 bases). CDR3 size: 14 residues. The V gene lost 5 bases and the J gene lost 2 bases, with 12 bases spanning the gap. CDR1 SEHNR and CDR2 FQNEAQ come from the germline V gene (reference sequence). For the CDR3, the DNA is TGTGCCAGCAGCGAAGACAGAATACAAGAGACCCAGTACTTC. Translation: CASSEDRIQETQYF.

J is TRBJ2-3 and V is TRBV2; 8 nucleotides line up with TRBD2. Per germline, CDR1 SNHLY and CDR2 FYNNEI. V gave up 7 bases and J gave up 5 bases; unmatched junction bases: 26. The CDR3 has 20 amino acids. The CDR3 sequence: CASMGRAEGSGERFEDTQYF. In DNA form, the CDR3 reads TGTGCCAGCATGGGGAGAGCTGAGGGTAGCGGGGAACGATTTGAAGATACGCAGTATTTT.

The chain joins TRBV15 to TRBJ2-3; 11 nucleotides align to TRBD2. The CDR3 spans 18 residues. The trim removed 0 bases at V and 2 bases at J, leaving 7 bases unmatched. CDR1 is LNHNV, CDR2 YYDKDF, per germline (reference sequence). In nucleotides, the CDR3 is TGTGCCACCAGCAGAGATTCACCTAGCGGGGGGTTCACAGATACGCAGTATTTT. This sequence encodes CATSRDSPSGGFTDTQYF.

The V call is TRBV3-1 (or the pseudogene TRBV3-2), the J call TRBJ2-1, with D possibly being TRBD2 (7 bases). Germline V lookup: CDR1 LGHDT, CDR2 YNNKEL (reference sequence). Trimming pared 0 bases from V and 0 bases from J, leaving 12 bases between. This CDR3 is 17 amino acids long. DNA of the CDR3: TGTGCCAGCAGCCAAGATCCGGGGGGCTCCTCCTACAATGAGCAGTTCTTC. This sequence encodes CASSQDPGGSSYNEQFF.

The CDR3 bases are TGTGCCAGTAATCACAGGGGGGATGGCTACACCTTC. Translated, it gives CASNHRGDGYTF. This chain uses TRBV19 with TRBJ1-2; TRBD1 aligns across 8 bases. V gave up 7 bases and J gave up 6 bases; unmatched junction bases: 4. The length of the CDR3 is 12 residues. Germline V gives CDR1 LNHDA, CDR2 SQIVND (reference sequence).

This chain connects TRBV5-1 to TRBJ2-2; a weak D match, TRBD2 (6 bases). Germline V gene data show CDR1 as SGHRS and CDR2 as YFSETQ. This CDR3 is 16 amino acids long. V was clipped by 5 bases and J by 1 base, with 15 bases between them. Here the CDR3 DNA reads TGCGCCAGCAGTAAGATCATGGGGGGGAACACCGGGGAGCTGTTTTTT. Translating it yields CASSKIMGGNTGELFF.

The chain uses TRBV18 and TRBJ2-2; TRBD2 matches 8 bases. The CDR3 contains 16 residues. The germline V gene has CDR1 KGHSH and CDR2 LQKENI. The V and J ends lost 0 bases and 6 bases, in that order; junction bases with no gene match: 6. CDR3 residues: CASSPPAGGRAGELFF. CDR3 DNA: TGTGCCAGCTCACCACCGGCGGGGGGCCGGGCCGGGGAGCTGTTTTTT.

Here the CDR3 DNA reads TGTGCCAGCAGCTTAGCAGGGGTAGGGACTGAAGCTTTCTTT. It codes for CASSLAGVGTEAFF. V gene TRBV7-2 combines with J gene TRBJ1-1, with D possibly TRBD1 on 5 matching bases. Germline CDR1 and CDR2: SGHTA and FQGNSA. Trimming shortened V by 0 bases and J by 5 bases, and 10 bases separated the two germline ends. CDR3 length: 14 amino acids.

The chain couples TRBV5-1 to TRBJ1-5; no definite D call. This CDR3 comprises 13 residues. V dropped 0 bases and J dropped 6 bases, with 7 bases sitting between them. The V gene's germline CDR1 is SGHRS and CDR2 YFSETQ. CDR3: CASSLAEGQPQHF. The CDR3 DNA reads TGCGCCAGCAGCTTGGCCGAGGGTCAGCCCCAGCATTTT. Full variable domain (missing parts from reference TRBV5-1 and TRBJ1-5): KAGVTQTPRYLIKTRGQQVTLSCSPISGHRSVSWYQQTPGQGLQFLFEYFSETQRNKGNFPGRFSGRQFSNSRSEMNVSTLELGDSALYLCASSLAEGQPQHFGDGTRLSIL.

The rearrangement uses TRBV9 and TRBJ1-2; 11 bases are a match to TRBD1. This CDR3 has 16 amino acids. V lost 0 bases to trimming and J lost 4 bases; unmatched junction nucleotides: 5. Germline V gene sequence: CDR1 SGDLS, CDR2 YYNGEE. This chain's CDR3 is CASSVAGTGGPYGYTF. The CDR3 nucleotides are TGTGCCAGCAGCGTAGCCGGGACAGGGGGTCCCTATGGCTACACCTTC.

The table lists this clone with a few counts. The chain's CDR3 is CASSDGDPSYEKLFF. The CDR3 bases are TGTGCCAGCAGTGATGGAGACCCCAGCTATGAAAAACTGTTTTTT. The V call is TRBV2, the J call TRBJ1-4; D is ambiguous. Trimming removed 3 bases at V and 6 bases at J, with 14 bases between. The length of the CDR3 is 15 residues. The germline V gene has CDR1 SNHLY and CDR2 FYNNEI.

The table lists this clone with a few counts. CDR3 DNA: TGTGCCAGCAGCTTAGATCCCCGCGGGAATCAGCCCCAGCATTTT. It translates to CASSLDPRGNQPQHF. This chain uses TRBV11-2 with TRBJ1-5, with D unresolved. The V end was cut by 0 bases, the J end by 4 bases, with 10 bases between. The CDR3 spans 15 residues. The germline CDR1 and CDR2 sequences are SGHAT and FQNNGV.

In this sample, this clone turned up a few times. This chain connects TRBV5-3 to TRBJ2-7; maybe TRBD1 (6 bases). TRBV5-3 is an open reading frame whose function is uncertain. V lost 4 bases and J lost 2, with 13 bases in between. The CDR3 is made up of 14 amino acids. The CDR3 reads CARSMHRDTYEQYF. For the CDR3, the DNA is TGTGCCAGAAGCATGCACCGGGACACCTACGAGCAGTACTTC.

This clone was recorded a few times. The V gene is TRBV7-2, the J gene TRBJ2-1; tentatively, D is TRBD2 (5 bases). V lost 2 bases and J 7 bases, leaving 9 bases between the germline ends. This CDR3 is 13 amino acids long. The germline V gene has CDR1 SGHTA and CDR2 FQGNSA. The CDR3: CASSLMRVNEQFF. Here the CDR3 DNA reads TGTGCCAGCAGCTTAATGCGGGTGAATGAGCAGTTCTTC.

This chain connects TRBV20-1 to TRBJ1-5; TRBD1 matches at 7 bases. The CDR3 totals 13 residues. Germline lookup yields CDR1 DFQATT and CDR2 SNEGSKA (reference sequence). Trimming took 3 bases from V and 4 from J; bases not matched to a gene: 3. The CDR3 DNA reads TGCAGTGCTAGTCAGGGGGGTAATCAGCCCCAGCATTTT. This gives the protein CSASQGGNQPQHF.

The table lists this clone with a count of one. This chain connects TRBV19 to TRBJ2-3; TRBD1 agrees at 9 bases. Germline lookup yields CDR1 LNHDA and CDR2 SQIVND (reference sequence). J gave up 2 bases and V 6 bases, and 6 bases lay outside the gene matches. The CDR3 loop spans 15 amino acids. The CDR3 loop reads CASSVGTGLTDTQYF. The DNA of the CDR3 is TGTGCCAGTAGCGTAGGGACAGGGCTCACAGATACGCAGTATTTT.

This clone was counted once. The rearrangement links TRBV5-1 to TRBJ2-7, with TRBD1 identical over 7 bases. Germline lookup yields CDR1 SGHRS and CDR2 YFSETQ. This CDR3 spans 13 amino acids. Trimming took 5 bases from V and 6 from J; bases not matched to a gene: 8. CDR3 in amino acids: CASRDPGGGEQYF. The CDR3 DNA follows: TGCGCCAGCAGGGACCCAGGGGGTGGCGAGCAGTACTTC. Filled out from reference TRBV5-1 and TRBJ2-7, the complete variable domain reads KAGVTQTPRYLIKTRGQQVTLSCSPISGHRSVSWYQQTPGQGLQFLFEYFSETQRNKGNFPGRFSGRQFSNSRSEMNVSTLELGDSALYLCASRDPGGGEQYFGPGTRLTVT.